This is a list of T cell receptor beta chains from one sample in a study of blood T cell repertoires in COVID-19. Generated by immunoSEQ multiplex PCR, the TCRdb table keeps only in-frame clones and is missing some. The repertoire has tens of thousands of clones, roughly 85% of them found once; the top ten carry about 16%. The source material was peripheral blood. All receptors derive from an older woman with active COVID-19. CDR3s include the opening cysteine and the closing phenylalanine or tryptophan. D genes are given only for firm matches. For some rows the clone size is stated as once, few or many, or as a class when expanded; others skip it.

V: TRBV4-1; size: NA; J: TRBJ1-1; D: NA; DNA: TGCGCCAGCAGCCAAGATCGGGTTGTGAACACTGAAGCTTTCTTT; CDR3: CASSQDRVVNTEAFF
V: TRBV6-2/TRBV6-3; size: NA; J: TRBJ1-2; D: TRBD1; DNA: TGTGCCAGCAGTTACCGACAGGGCTATGGCTACACCTTC; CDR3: CASSYRQGYGYTF
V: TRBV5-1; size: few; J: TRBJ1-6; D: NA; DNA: TGCGCCAGCAGGCCGACAGGCACCTCCAATTCACCCCTCCACTTT; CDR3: CASRPTGTSNSPLHF
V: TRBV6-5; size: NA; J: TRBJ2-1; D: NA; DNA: TGTGCCAGCAGTTACTCCGGCAGGACCGGGGTAAATGAGCAGTTCTTC; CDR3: CASSYSGRTGVNEQFF
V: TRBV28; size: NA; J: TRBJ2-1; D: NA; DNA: TGTGCCAGCAGTTTAGTCTGGTGGGTGGTCCAGGACAATGAGCAGTTCTTC; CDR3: CASSLVWWVVQDNEQFF
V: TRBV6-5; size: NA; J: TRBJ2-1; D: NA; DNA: TGTGCCAGCAAGGAGGCCTCCTACAATGAGCAGTTCTTC; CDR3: CASKEASYNEQFF
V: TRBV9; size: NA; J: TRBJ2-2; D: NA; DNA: TGTGCCAGCAGCGTAGATGGGGGCCCCGGGGAGCTGTTTTTT; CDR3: CASSVDGGPGELFF
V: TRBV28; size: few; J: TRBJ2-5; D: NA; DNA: TGTGCCAGCAGTTTCCCCCTCATTCCAGGGGAAGAGACCCAGTACTTC; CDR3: CASSFPLIPGEETQYF
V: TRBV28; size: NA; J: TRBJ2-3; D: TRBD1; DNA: TGTGCCAGCAGACTTACAGGGGGACCTACAGAAACAGATACGCAGTATTTT; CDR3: CASRLTGGPTETDTQYF
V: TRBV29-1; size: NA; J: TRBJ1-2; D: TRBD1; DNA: TGCAGCGTTGATAGAACCAGACAGGGCGACAGGGGCTACACCTTC; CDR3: CSVDRTRQGDRGYTF
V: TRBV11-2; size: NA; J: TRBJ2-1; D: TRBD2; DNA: TGTGCCAGCAGCTTCGGACTAGCGGGAGGGAATGAGCAGTTCTTC; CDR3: CASSFGLAGGNEQFF
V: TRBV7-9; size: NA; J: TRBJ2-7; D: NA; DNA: TGTGCCAGCAGCTTCGGAGGGCGGACCTACGAGCAGTACTTC; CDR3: CASSFGGRTYEQYF
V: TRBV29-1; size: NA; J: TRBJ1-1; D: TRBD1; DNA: TGCAGCGTTCGAGGGGGCCGAGGGGGGAACACTGAAGCTTTCTTT; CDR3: CSVRGGRGGNTEAFF
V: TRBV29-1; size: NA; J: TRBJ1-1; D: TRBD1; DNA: TGCAGCGGGGGACAGACGAACACTGAAGCTTTCTTT; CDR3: CSGGQTNTEAFF
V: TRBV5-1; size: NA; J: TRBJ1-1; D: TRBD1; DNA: TGCGCCAGCAGCTTGGCGGGACAGGGGGCCAGGATCAACACTGAAGCTTTCTTT; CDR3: CASSLAGQGARINTEAFF
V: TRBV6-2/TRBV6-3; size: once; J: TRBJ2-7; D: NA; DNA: TGTGCCAGCAGTTACTCCGGGTTCTCCGAGCAGTACTTC; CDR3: CASSYSGFSEQYF
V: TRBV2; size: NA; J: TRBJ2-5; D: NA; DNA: TGTGCCAGCAGTGCGGGATCTACAGGGATCACCCAGTACTTC; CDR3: CASSAGSTGITQYF
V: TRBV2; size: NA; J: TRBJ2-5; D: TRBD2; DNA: TGTGCCAGCAGTGGGACTAGCGGGAGGGGTGAGACCCAGTACTTC; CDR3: CASSGTSGRGETQYF
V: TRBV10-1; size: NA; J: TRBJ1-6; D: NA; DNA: TGCGCCAGCAGCATCCGGTTGAATTCACCCCTCCACTTT; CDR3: CASSIRLNSPLHF
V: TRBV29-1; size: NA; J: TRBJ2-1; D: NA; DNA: TGCAGCGTCCTCCCTCAGGGGTTCAATGAGCAGTTCTTC; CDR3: CSVLPQGFNEQFF
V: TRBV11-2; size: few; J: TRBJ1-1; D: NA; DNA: TGTGCCAGCAGCACCCGGGAGTTCATGAACACTGAAGCTTTCTTT; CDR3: CASSTREFMNTEAFF
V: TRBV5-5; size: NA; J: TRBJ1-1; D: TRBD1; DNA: TGTGCCAGCAGCTTAACCGGGACAGGGGGTCCCGAAGCTTTCTTT; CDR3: CASSLTGTGGPEAFF
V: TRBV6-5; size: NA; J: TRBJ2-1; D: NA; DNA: TGTGCCAGCAGGGGGAGTTCCTACAATGAGCAGTTCTTC; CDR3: CASRGSSYNEQFF
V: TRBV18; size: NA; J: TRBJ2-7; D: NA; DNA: TGTGCCAGCTCACCCGGCAGGGTAGGCTCCTACGAGCAGTACTTC; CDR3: CASSPGRVGSYEQYF
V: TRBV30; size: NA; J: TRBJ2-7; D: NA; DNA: TGTGCCTGGTCAAATTCCCCGGGATCCTCCTACGAGCAGTACTTC; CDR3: CAWSNSPGSSYEQYF
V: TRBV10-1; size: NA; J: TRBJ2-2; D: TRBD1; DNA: TGCGCCAGCAGTACAACAGGGGGCTCTAGCGGGGAGCTGTTTTTT; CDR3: CASSTTGGSSGELFF
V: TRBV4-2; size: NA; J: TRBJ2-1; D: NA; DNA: TGTGCCAGCAGCCCTGGACAGACCTACAATGAGCAGTTCTTC; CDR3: CASSPGQTYNEQFF
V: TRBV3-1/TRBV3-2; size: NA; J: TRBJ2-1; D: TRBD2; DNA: TGTGCCAGCAGCCAAGTTCTGCGGGAGGGTGAGCAGTTCTTC; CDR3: CASSQVLREGEQFF
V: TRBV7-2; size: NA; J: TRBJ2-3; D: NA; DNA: TGTGCCAGCAGCTTAGCGACCGGAGGCCCAGATACGCAGTATTTT; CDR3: CASSLATGGPDTQYF
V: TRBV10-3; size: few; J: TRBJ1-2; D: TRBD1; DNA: TGTGCCATCAGTCCCAGGGGGCAGGACGGCTACACCTTC; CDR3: CAISPRGQDGYTF
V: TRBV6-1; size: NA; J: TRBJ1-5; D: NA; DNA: TGTGCCAGCAGTGAAGCGGGCCAAGATCATCAGCCCCAGCATTTT; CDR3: CASSEAGQDHQPQHF